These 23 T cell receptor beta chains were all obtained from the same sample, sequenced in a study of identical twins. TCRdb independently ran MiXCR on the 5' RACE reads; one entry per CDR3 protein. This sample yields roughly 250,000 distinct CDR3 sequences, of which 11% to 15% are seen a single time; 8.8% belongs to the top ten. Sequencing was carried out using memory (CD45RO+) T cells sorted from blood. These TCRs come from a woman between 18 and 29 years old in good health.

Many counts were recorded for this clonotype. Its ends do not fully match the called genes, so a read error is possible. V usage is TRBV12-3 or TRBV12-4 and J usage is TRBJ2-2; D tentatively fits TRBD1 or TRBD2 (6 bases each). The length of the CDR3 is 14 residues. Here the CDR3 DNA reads TGTGCCAGCTCCGGGGGCCTAAACACCGTGGAGCTGTTTTTT. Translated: CASSGGLNTVELFF.

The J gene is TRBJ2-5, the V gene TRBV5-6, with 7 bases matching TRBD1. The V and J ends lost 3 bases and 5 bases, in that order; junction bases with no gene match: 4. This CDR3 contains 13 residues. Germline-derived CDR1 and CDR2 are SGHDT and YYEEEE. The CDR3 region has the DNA TGTGCCAGCAGCTCGGGACAGCGGGAGACCCAGTACTTC. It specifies CASSSGQRETQYF.

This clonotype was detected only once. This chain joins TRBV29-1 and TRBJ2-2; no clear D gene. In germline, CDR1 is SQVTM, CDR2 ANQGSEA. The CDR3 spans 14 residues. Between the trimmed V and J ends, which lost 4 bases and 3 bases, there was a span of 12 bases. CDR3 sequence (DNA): TGCAGCGTTGGACCTCCCGAGTACACCGGGGAGCTGTTTTTT. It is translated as CSVGPPEYTGELFF.

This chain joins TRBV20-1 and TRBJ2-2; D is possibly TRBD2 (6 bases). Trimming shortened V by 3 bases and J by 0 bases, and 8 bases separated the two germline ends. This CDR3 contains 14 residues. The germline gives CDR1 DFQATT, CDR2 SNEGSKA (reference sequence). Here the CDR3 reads CSASRGSNTGELFF. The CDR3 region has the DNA TGCAGTGCTAGTCGGGGGTCGAACACCGGGGAGCTGTTTTTT.

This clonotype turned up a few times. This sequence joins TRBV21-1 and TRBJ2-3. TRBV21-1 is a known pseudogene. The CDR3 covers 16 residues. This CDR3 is CASSKSPGHNGDTQYF. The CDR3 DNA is TGTGCCAGCAGCAAATCTCCTGGGCACAATGGAGATACGCAGTATTTT.

The CDR3 DNA sequence: TGTGCCAGCAGTCCACACAGGGGTAAAGAGACCCAGTACTTC. Protein sequence: CASSPHRGKETQYF. The chain combines TRBV7-9 with TRBJ2-5, with TRBD1 matching 7 bases. This CDR3 contains 14 residues. After removal of 6 bases from V and 3 bases from J, the junction contained 7 bases not matched to a gene. Per the germline V gene, CDR1 is SEHNR and CDR2 is FQNEAQ (reference sequence).

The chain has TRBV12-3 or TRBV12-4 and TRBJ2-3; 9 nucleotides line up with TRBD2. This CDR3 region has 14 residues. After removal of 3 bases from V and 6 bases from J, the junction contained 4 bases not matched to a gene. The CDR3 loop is CASSFGGGVDTQYF. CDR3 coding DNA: TGTGCCAGCAGTTTTGGCGGGGGGGTTGATACGCAGTATTTT.

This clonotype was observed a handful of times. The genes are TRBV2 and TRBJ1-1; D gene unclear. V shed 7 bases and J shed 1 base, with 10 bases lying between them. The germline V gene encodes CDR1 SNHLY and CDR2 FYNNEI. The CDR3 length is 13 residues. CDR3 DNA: TGTGCCAGCAAGGAACAGCCGAACACTGAAGCTTTCTTT. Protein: CASKEQPNTEAFF. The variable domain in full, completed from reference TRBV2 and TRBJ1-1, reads EPEVTQTPSHQVTQMGQEVILRCVPISNHLYFYWYRQILGQKVEFLVSFYNNEISEKSEIFDDQFSVERPDGSNFTLKIRSTKLEDSAMYFCASKEQPNTEAFFGQGTRLTVV.

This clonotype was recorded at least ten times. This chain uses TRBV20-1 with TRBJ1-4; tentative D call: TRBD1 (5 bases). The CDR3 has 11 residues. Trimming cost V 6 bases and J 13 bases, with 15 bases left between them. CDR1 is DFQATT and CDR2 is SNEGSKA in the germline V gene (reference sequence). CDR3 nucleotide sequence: TGCAGTGCCCTAGACAGTAGAGGACTGTTTTTT. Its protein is CSALDSRGLFF.

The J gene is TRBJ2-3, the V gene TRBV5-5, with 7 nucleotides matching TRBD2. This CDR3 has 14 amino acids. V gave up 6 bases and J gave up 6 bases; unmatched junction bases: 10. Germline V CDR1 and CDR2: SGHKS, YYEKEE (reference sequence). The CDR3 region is CASTRRGEYDTQYF. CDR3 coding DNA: TGTGCCAGCACCAGACGGGGGGAGTATGATACGCAGTATTTT.

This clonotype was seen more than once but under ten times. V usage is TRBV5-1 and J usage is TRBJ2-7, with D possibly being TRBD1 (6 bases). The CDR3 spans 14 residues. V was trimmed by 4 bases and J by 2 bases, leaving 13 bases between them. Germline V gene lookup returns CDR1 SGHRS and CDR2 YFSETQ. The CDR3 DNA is TGCGCCAGCAGCCCCGGACAGACGACCTACGAGCAGTACTTC. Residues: CASSPGQTTYEQYF.

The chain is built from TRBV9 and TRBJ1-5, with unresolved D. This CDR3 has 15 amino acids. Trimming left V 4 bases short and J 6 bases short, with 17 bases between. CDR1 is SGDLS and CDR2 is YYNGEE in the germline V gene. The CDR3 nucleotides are TGTGCCAGCAGCTACTCGTCAGGTAGCGGTCAGCCCCAGCATTTT. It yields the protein CASSYSSGSGQPQHF.

This chain's CDR3 is CASSVGGSGQPQHF. The CDR3 DNA follows: TGTGCCAGCAGCGTAGGAGGCTCGGGACAGCCCCAGCATTTT. The chain links TRBV9 to TRBJ1-5; D is uncertain. Germline CDR1 is SGDLS and CDR2 is YYNGEE. The length of the CDR3 is 14 residues. Trimming removed 0 bases from V and 7 bases from J, with 11 bases in between. The full variable domain, its missing parts supplied by reference TRBV9 and TRBJ1-5, is DSGVTQTPKHLITATGQRVTLRCSPRSGDLSVYWYQQSLDQGLQFLIQYYNGEERAKGNILERFSAQQFPDLHSELNLSSLELGDSALYFCASSVGGSGQPQHFGDGTRLSIL.

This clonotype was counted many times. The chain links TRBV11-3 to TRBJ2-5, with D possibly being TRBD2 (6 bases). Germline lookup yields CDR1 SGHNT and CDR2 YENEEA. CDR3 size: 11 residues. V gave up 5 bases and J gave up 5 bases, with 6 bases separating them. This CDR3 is CASSAGETQYF. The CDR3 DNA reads TGTGCCAGCAGCGCGGGGGAGACCCAGTACTTC.

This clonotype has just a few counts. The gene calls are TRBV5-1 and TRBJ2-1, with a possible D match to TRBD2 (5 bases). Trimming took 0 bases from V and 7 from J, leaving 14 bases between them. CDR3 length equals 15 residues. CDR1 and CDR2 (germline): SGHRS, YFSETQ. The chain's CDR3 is CASSLASYTGNEQFF. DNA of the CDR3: TGCGCCAGCAGCTTGGCGTCTTACACGGGGAATGAGCAGTTCTTC.

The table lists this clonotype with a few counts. As DNA, the CDR3 is TGTGCCAGCAGGCTTTCAGGGGGGAACACTGAAGCTTTCTTT. Its translation is CASRLSGGNTEAFF. J is TRBJ1-1 and V is TRBV14, with 7 bases lining up with TRBD1. V lost 6 bases to trimming and J lost 1 base; unmatched junction nucleotides: 5. CDR1 is SGHDN and CDR2 is FVKESK in the germline V gene. This CDR3 contains 14 residues.

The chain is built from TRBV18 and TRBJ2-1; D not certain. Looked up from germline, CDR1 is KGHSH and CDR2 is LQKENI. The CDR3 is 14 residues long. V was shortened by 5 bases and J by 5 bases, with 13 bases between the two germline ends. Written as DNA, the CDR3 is TGTGCCAGCTCAATATCTAGTTTGGACAATGAGCAGTTCTTC. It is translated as CASSISSLDNEQFF.

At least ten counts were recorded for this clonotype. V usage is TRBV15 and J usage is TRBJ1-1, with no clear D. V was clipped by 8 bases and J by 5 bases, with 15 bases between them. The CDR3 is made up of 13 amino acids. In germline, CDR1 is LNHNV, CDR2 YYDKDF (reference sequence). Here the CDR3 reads CATGVHTGTEAFF. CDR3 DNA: TGTGCCACCGGGGTGCACACGGGGACTGAAGCTTTCTTT.

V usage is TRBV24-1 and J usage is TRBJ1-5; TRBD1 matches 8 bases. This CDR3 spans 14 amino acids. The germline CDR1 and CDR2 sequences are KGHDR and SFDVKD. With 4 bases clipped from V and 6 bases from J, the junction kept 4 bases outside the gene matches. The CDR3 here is CATSDRGHGQPQHF. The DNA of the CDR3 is TGTGCCACCAGTGACAGGGGGCACGGTCAGCCCCAGCATTTT.

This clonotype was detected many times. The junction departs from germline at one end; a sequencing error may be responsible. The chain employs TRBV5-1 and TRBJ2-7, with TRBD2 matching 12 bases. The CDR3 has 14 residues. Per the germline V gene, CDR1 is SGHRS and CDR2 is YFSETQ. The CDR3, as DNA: TGTGCCAGCAGTTCGACTAGCGGGAGCTACGAGCAGTACTTC. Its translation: CASSSTSGSYEQYF.

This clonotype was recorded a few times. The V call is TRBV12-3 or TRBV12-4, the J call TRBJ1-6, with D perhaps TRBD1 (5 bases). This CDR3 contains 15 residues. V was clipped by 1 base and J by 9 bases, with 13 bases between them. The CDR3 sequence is CASSLGTSRVSPLHF. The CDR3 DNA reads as TGTGCCAGCAGTTTAGGGACCTCCAGGGTTTCACCCCTCCACTTT.

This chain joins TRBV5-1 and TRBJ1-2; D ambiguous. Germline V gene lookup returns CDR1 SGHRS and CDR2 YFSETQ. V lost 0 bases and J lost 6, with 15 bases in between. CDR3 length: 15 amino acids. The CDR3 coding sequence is TGCGCCAGCAGCTTGGGTTTTGTCTCCCAGGATGGCTACACCTTC. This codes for CASSLGFVSQDGYTF.

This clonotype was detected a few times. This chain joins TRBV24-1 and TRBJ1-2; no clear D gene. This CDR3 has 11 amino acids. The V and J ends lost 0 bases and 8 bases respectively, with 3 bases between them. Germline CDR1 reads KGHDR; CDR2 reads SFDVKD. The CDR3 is CATSDLAGYTF. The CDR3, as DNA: TGTGCCACCAGTGATTTGGCGGGCTACACCTTC.